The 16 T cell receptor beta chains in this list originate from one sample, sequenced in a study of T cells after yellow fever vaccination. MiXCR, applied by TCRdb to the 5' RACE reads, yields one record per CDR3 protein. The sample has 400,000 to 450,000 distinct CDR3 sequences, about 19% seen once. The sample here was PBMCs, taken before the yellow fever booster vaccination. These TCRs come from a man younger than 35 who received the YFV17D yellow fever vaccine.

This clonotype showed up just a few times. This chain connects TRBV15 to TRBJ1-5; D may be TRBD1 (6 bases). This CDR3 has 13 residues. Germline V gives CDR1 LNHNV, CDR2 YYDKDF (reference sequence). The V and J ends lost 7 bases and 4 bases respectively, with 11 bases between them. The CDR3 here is CATTEGVNQPQHF. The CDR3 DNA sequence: TGTGCCACCACAGAGGGGGTTAATCAGCCCCAGCATTTT.

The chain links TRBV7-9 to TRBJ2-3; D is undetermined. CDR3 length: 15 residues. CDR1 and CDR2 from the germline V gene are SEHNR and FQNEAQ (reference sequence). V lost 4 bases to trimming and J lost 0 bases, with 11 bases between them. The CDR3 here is CASSSTKDSTDTQYF. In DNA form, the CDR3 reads TGTGCCAGCAGCTCGACAAAGGACAGCACAGATACGCAGTATTTT. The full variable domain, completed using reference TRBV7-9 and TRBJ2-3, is DTGVSQNPRHKITKRGQNVTFRCDPISEHNRLYWYRQTLGQGPEFLTYFQNEAQLEKSRLLSDRFSAERPKGSFSTLEIQRTEQGDSAMYLCASSSTKDSTDTQYFGPGTRLTVL.

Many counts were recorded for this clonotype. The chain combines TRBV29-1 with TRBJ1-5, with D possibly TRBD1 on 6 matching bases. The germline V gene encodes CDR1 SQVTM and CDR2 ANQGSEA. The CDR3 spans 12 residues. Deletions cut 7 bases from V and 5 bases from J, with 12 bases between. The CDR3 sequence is CSAQEGDQPQHF. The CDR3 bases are TGCAGCGCACAGGAGGGGGATCAGCCCCAGCATTTT.

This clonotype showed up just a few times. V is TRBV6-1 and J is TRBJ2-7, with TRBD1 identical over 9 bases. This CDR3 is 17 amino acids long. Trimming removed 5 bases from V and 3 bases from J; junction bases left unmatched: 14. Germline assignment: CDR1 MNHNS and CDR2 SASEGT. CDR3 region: CASSPRTGVAQSYEQYF. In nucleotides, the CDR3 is TGTGCCAGCAGTCCGCGGACAGGGGTGGCCCAAAGCTACGAGCAGTACTTC.

CDR3 sequence reads: CASSLGRLRSQYF. The CDR3 region has the DNA TGTGCCAGCAGCCTCGGCCGGCTTAGGTCCCAGTACTTC. The chain links TRBV27 to TRBJ2-5; unclear D gene. Between the trimmed V and J ends, which lost 6 bases and 9 bases, there was a span of 17 bases. There are 13 residues in the CDR3. Germline assignment: CDR1 MNHEY and CDR2 SMNVEV (reference sequence).

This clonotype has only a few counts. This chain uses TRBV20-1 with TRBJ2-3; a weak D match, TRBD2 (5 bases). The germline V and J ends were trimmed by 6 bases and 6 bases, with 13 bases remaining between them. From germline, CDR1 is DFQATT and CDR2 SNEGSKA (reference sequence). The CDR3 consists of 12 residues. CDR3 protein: CSAPRLADTQYF. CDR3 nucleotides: TGCAGTGCCCCCCGGCTAGCTGATACGCAGTATTTT.

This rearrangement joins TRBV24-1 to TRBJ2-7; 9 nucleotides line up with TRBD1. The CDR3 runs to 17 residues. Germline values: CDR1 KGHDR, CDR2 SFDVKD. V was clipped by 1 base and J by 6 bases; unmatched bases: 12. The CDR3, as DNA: TGTGCCACCAGTGATTTTTATCCGGACAGGGGATGTTTCGAGCAGTACTTC. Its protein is CATSDFYPDRGCFEQYF.

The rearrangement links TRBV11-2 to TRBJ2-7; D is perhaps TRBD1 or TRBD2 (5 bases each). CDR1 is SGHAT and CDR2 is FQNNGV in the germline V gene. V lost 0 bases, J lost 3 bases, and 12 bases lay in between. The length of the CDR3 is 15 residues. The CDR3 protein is CASSLEGPSLYEQYF. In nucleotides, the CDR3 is TGTGCCAGCAGCTTAGAGGGACCATCCCTCTACGAGCAGTACTTC.

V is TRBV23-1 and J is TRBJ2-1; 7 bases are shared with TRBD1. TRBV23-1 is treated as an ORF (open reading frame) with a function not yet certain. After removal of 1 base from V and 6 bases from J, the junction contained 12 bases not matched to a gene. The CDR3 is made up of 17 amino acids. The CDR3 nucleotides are TGCGCCAGCAGTCAATTTGTTGACAGGGTTGAATCCAATGAGCAGTTCTTC. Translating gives CASSQFVDRVESNEQFF.

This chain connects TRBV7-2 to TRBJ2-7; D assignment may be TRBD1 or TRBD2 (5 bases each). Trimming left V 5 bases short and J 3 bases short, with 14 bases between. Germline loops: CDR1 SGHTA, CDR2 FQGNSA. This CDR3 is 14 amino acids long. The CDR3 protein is CASSREGSSYEQYF. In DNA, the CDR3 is TGTGCCAGCAGCCGTGAGGGGTCGAGCTACGAGCAGTACTTC. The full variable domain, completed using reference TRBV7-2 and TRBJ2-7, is GAGVSQSPSNKVTEKGKDVELRCDPISGHTALYWYRQSLGQGLEFLIYFQGNSAPDKSGLPSDRFSAERTGGSVSTLTIQRTQQEDSAVYLCASSREGSSYEQYFGPGTRLTVT.

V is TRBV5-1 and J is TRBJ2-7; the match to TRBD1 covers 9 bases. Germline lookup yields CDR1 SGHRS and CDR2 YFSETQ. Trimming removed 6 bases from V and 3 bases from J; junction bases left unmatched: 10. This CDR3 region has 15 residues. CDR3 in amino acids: CASTTGGTGNYEQYF. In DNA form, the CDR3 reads TGCGCCAGCACCACAGGGGGGACAGGGAACTACGAGCAGTACTTC.

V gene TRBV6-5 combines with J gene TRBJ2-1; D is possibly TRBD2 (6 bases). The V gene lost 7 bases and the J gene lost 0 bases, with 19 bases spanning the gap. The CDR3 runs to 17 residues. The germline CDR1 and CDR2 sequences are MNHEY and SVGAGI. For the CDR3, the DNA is TGTGCCAGCAACAAACCGTCTAGCGCGAGCTCCTACAATGAGCAGTTCTTC. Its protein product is CASNKPSSASSYNEQFF.

CDR3 amino acids: CASSQVKDREAFF. The CDR3, as DNA: TGCGCCAGCAGCCAAGTAAAGGACAGAGAAGCTTTCTTT. The rearrangement uses TRBV4-1 and TRBJ1-1; D possibly corresponds to TRBD1 (6 bases). V was trimmed by 1 base and J by 8 bases, leaving 11 bases between them. This CDR3 has 13 amino acids. The germline V gene has CDR1 MGHRA and CDR2 YSYEKL.

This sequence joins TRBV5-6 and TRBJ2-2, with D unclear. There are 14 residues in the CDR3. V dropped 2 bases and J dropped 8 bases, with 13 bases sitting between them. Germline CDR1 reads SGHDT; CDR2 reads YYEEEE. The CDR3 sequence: CASSLAALSGELFF. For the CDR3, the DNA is TGTGCCAGCAGCTTAGCAGCGTTGAGTGGGGAGCTGTTTTTT.

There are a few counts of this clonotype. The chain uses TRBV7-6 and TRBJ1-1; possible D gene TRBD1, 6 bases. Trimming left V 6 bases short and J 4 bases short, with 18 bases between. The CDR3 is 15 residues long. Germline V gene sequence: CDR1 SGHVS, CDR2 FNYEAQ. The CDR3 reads CASRKEAGVGTEAFF. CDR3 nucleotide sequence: TGTGCCAGCAGAAAAGAGGCAGGGGTGGGCACTGAAGCTTTCTTT.

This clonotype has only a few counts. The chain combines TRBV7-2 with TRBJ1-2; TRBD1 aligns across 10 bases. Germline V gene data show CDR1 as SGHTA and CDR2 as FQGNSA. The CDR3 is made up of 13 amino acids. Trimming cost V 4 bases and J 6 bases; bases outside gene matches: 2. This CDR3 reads CASSWGQGNGYTF. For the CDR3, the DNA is TGTGCCAGCAGCTGGGGACAGGGGAATGGCTACACCTTC.